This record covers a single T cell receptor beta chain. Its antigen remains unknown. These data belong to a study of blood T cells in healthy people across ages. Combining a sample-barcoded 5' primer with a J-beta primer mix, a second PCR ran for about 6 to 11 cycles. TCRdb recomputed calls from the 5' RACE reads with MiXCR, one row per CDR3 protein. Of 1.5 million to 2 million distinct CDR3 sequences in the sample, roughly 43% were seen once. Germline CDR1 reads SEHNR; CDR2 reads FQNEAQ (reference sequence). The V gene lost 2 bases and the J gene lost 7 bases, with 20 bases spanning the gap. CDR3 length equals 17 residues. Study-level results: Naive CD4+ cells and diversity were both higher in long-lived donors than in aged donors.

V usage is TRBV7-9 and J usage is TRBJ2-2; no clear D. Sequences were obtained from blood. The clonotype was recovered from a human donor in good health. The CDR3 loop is CASSLFRMSLNGGELFF. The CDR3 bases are TGTGCCAGCAGCTTATTCAGGATGTCACTTAACGGCGGGGAGCTGTTTTTT.